Listed below are T cell receptor beta chains from one sample, sequenced in a study of blood T cell repertoires in COVID-19. Method: immunoSEQ multiplex PCR; TCRdb's copy keeps in-frame clones and lacks some. The sample lists 240,000 or so clones, more than 85% occurring once. Sequencing was performed on peripheral blood. The receptors were sampled from an older woman with active or convalescent COVID-19. Each CDR3 is given with its conserved first and last residue. Each record gives: CDR3 protein, CDR3 DNA, clone size, J gene, V gene, D gene. D genes are given only for firm matches. Clone size is stated in some rows and not others, as once, few, many or a class when expanded.

CSVGYGGNTGELFF | TGCAGCGTTGGTTATGGCGGTAACACCGGGGAGCTGTTTTTT | . | TRBJ2-2 | TRBV29-1 | .
CASSFEGTGGGGQYF | TGTGCCAGCAGCTTCGAAGGGACAGGGGGCGGAGGGCAGTACTTC | . | TRBJ2-7 | TRBV11-2 | TRBD1
CATSRDRVNYGYTF | TGTGCCACCAGCAGAGATCGGGTTAACTATGGCTACACCTTC | . | TRBJ1-2 | TRBV15 | .
CASSLTGGPNTGELFF | TGTGCCAGCAGCTTAACAGGGGGCCCCAACACCGGGGAGCTGTTTTTT | . | TRBJ2-2 | TRBV7-2 | TRBD1
CASSLGRDRSTGELFF | TGTGCCAGCAGTCTAGGGCGGGACAGATCGACCGGGGAGCTGTTTTTT | . | TRBJ2-2 | TRBV5-4 | .
CASRTSRTGELFF | TGTGCCAGCCGGACTAGCAGAACCGGGGAGCTGTTTTTT | . | TRBJ2-2 | TRBV2 | TRBD2
CASSYNSPRDEKLFF | TGTGCCAGCAGCTACAACAGCCCTCGCGACGAAAAACTGTTTTTT | . | TRBJ1-4 | TRBV2 | .
CASSQGLMATNEKLFF | TGTGCCAGCAGCCAGGGGCTTATGGCAACTAATGAAAAACTGTTTTTT | once | TRBJ1-4 | TRBV9 | .
CASSSQEGTEAFF | TGTGCCAGCAGCTCACAGGAGGGGACTGAAGCTTTCTTT | . | TRBJ1-1 | TRBV7-2 | .
CASSYQAGNTIYF | TGTGCCAGCAGTTACCAGGCTGGAAACACCATATATTTT | few | TRBJ1-3 | TRBV6-5 | .
CASSQGPRTANTGELFF | TGCGCCAGCAGCCAAGGCCCCCGGACAGCGAACACCGGGGAGCTGTTTTTT | . | TRBJ2-2 | TRBV4-3 | .
CATSRQGPLNEQYF | TGTGCCACCAGCAGACAGGGTCCCTTGAACGAGCAGTACTTC | . | TRBJ2-7 | TRBV15 | .
CASSVQGAHRYGYTF | TGTGCCAGCAGTGTGCAGGGCGCCCACAGATATGGCTACACCTTC | few | TRBJ1-2 | TRBV2 | .
CASRWRLAGTEAFF | TGCGCCAGCAGGTGGCGATTGGCAGGTACTGAAGCTTTCTTT | . | TRBJ1-1 | TRBV4-3 | .
CATEEGPSSYEQYF | TGTGCCACCGAGGAGGGACCCTCCTCCTACGAGCAGTACTTC | . | TRBJ2-7 | TRBV24-1 | .
CASSFTGGTEAFF | TGTGCCAGCAGTTTTACAGGGGGCACTGAAGCTTTCTTT | . | TRBJ1-1 | TRBV6-4 | TRBD1
CASASADTQYF | TGTGCCAGCGCTAGCGCAGATACGCAGTATTTT | . | TRBJ2-3 | TRBV6-5 | .
CATSDFRGGGETQYF | TGTGCCACCAGTGATTTCCGGGGGGGCGGAGAGACCCAGTACTTC | . | TRBJ2-5 | TRBV24-1 | TRBD2
CSVSGQSSGNTIYF | TGCAGCGTCTCGGGACAAAGCTCTGGAAACACCATATATTTT | . | TRBJ1-3 | TRBV29-1 | .
CASSRRGRGSPLHF | TGTGCCAGCAGCCGAAGGGGCAGGGGTTCACCCCTCCACTTT | . | TRBJ1-6 | TRBV11-3 | .
CASSSDTYEQYF | TGTGCCAGCAGCTCGGACACCTACGAGCAGTACTTC | . | TRBJ2-7 | TRBV6-1 | .
CASSPPGQGGSGYTF | TGTGCCAGCTCACCACCGGGACAGGGCGGTTCGGGCTACACCTTC | . | TRBJ1-2 | TRBV18 | TRBD1
CASSLGQLSGNTIYF | TGTGCCAGCAGCTTAGGACAGCTCTCTGGAAACACCATATATTTT | . | TRBJ1-3 | TRBV7-9 | .
CASSLGRVGNQPQHF | TGTGCCAGCAGCTTGGGCAGGGTGGGCAATCAGCCCCAGCATTTT | . | TRBJ1-5 | TRBV7-8 | .
CASSWGQGANQPQHF | TGTGCCAGCAGTTGGGGACAGGGTGCAAATCAGCCCCAGCATTTT | few | TRBJ1-5 | TRBV6-2/TRBV6-3 | TRBD1
CSAPTSVEQFF | TGCAGTGCTCCCACTAGCGTTGAGCAGTTCTTC | . | TRBJ2-1 | TRBV20-1 | TRBD2
CASSPRGGALGTEAFF | TGTGCCAGCAGCCCCAGAGGGGGCGCGTTGGGGACTGAAGCTTTCTTT | . | TRBJ1-1 | TRBV7-2 | TRBD1
CASSPWTGSSGNTIYF | TGTGCCAGTAGTCCATGGACAGGGAGTAGTGGAAACACCATATATTTT | . | TRBJ1-3 | TRBV19 | TRBD1
CASSFPGGRNEKLFF | TGTGCCAGCAGCTTTCCAGGCGGGAGAAATGAAAAACTGTTTTTT | . | TRBJ1-4 | TRBV5-5 | .
CASQTGDVRSTDTQYF | TGTGCCAGCCAAACAGGGGACGTACGTAGCACAGATACGCAGTATTTT | . | TRBJ2-3 | TRBV2 | TRBD1
CSVEGGYGSTF | TGCAGCGTTGAAGGGGGTTATGGGAGCACCTTC | . | TRBJ1-2 | TRBV29-1 | .